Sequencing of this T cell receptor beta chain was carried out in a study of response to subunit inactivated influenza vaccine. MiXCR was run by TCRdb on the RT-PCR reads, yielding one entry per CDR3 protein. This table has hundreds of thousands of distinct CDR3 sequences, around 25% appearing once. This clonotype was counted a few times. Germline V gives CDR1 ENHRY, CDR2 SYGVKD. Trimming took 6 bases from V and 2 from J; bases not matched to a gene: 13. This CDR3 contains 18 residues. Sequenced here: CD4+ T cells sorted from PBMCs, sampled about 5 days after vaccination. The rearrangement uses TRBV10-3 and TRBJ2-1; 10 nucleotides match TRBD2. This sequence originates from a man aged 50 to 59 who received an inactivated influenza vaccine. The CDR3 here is CAIRSGRAPNSAYNEQFF. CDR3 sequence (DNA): TGTGCCATCAGAAGCGGGAGGGCTCCTAACTCAGCCTACAATGAGCAGTTCTTC.